The T cell receptor beta chain described here comes from a study of post-analysis software for immune sequencing data. Study-wide context: There were relapsing-remitting, secondary progressive and progressive-relapsing multiple sclerosis among the disease courses included. Findings of the study overall: Under F measure analysis, samples from one preparation batch co-clustered strongly. Patients had higher frequencies than controls of five TRBV segments, including TRBV5-6, TRBV5-1 and TRBV20-1. Controls showed significantly higher normalized Chao1 diversity than did multiple sclerosis patients.

Germline-derived CDR1 and CDR2 are SGHRS and YFSETQ. Trimming took off 0 bases at V and 8 bases at J, with 11 bases between the two ends. This CDR3 has 13 amino acids. With regard to this clonotype: Its antigen is as yet unknown.

Unique molecular identifiers were carried by the TCR beta cDNA libraries. T cells numbering about 0.95 to 10 million yielded roughly 0.5 million cDNA molecules. TCRdb called the PCR reads again in MiXCR, with one record for every CDR3 protein. This sample carries under 200,000 distinct CDR3 sequences, around 29% of them seen once, and the ten largest clones take around 3.2%. This TCR was recovered from a girl younger than 18 with multiple sclerosis. Specimen: blood. This chain links TRBV5-1 with TRBJ1-1; D ambiguous. As DNA, the CDR3 is TGCGCCAGCAGCTTGGGTGAGGCCCTGGAAGCTTTCTTT. Translated, it gives CASSLGEALEAFF. Full variable domain (outside the CDR3, taken from reference TRBV5-1 and TRBJ1-1): KAGVTQTPRYLIKTRGQQVTLSCSPISGHRSVSWYQQTPGQGLQFLFEYFSETQRNKGNFPGRFSGRQFSNSRSEMNVSTLELGDSALYLCASSLGEALEAFFGQGTRLTVV.